The TCR beta chain described here comes from a study of blood T cells in healthy people across ages. Study results and limitations: Donor CMV status, an unknown factor, possibly confounded changes in expanded clonotypes. Across the age range, TCR beta diversity per million T cells fell in a roughly linear way.

Peripheral blood from each donor was collected in a volume of approximately 10 milliliters. Total RNA amounts of at least 6 micrograms were extracted per sample. The authors ran a second PCR of about 7 to 11 cycles using a sample-barcoded 5' primer and a J-beta primer mix. TCRdb called the 5' RACE reads again in MiXCR, with one record for every CDR3 protein. This table has approximately 830,000 distinct CDR3 sequences, approximately 65% appearing once. Trimming took off 5 bases at V and 0 bases at J, with 14 bases between the two ends. The CDR3 is 15 amino acids. Germline CDR1 is SGHTA and CDR2 is FQGTGA. Comment on this clonotype: Its antigen is as yet unknown.

This rearrangement joins TRBV7-3 to TRBJ2-7; D gene uncertain. Specimen: blood. This receptor was taken from a man aged 25 to 45 in good health. The chain's CDR3 is CASSQQNTNSYEQYF. The CDR3 DNA reads as TGTGCCAGCAGCCAACAGAATACTAACTCCTACGAGCAGTACTTC.